Shown below are 23 T cell receptor beta chains from a single sample sequenced in a study of response to subunit inactivated influenza vaccine. In TCRdb, the RT-PCR reads were re-called with MiXCR into one record per CDR3 protein. The top ten clones hold roughly 11% of a sample with 650,000 to 700,000 distinct CDR3 sequences, 15% to 19% of them seen once. The specimen was PBMCs from blood, collected approximately 13 days after vaccination. These receptor sequences come from a man aged 45 to 65 who received an inactivated influenza vaccine.

The V and J genes are TRBV11-1 and TRBJ2-1, with TRBD2 as a possible D gene (7 bases). V shed 5 bases and J shed 3 bases, with 23 bases lying between them. There are 18 residues in the CDR3. CDR1 is SGHAT and CDR2 is FQDESV in the germline V gene (reference sequence). This chain's CDR3 is CASSRGGGRRLSYNEQFF. The CDR3, as DNA: TGTGCCAGCAGCCGGGGAGGGGGGCGACGTTTAAGCTACAATGAGCAGTTCTTC.

This clonotype came up a few times. CDR3 bases: TGCAGTGCTAGGAAGGGACAGGGGGCAGGTAATTCACCCCTCCACTTT. Its protein is CSARKGQGAGNSPLHF. J is TRBJ1-6 and V is TRBV20-1; 12 bases align to TRBD1. The germline V gene encodes CDR1 DFQATT and CDR2 SNEGSKA (reference sequence). V shed 3 bases, J shed 6 bases, and the junction held 6 bases outside the gene matches. The CDR3 extends over 16 amino acids.

The gene calls are TRBV7-6 and TRBJ1-1; D not certain. V shed 3 bases and J shed 5 bases, with 13 bases lying between them. CDR3 length: 14 residues. CDR1 is SGHVS, CDR2 FNYEAQ, per germline. The CDR3 DNA reads as TGTGCCAGCAGCTTTGGTCAGGAAGGTACTGAAGCTTTCTTT. Its translation is CASSFGQEGTEAFF.

Ten or more counts support this clonotype. V and J are TRBV7-9 and TRBJ2-7, with 8 nucleotides matching TRBD2. The CDR3 consists of 14 residues. Trimming removed 6 bases from V and 2 bases from J; junction bases left unmatched: 6. Germline CDR1 reads SEHNR; CDR2 reads FQNEAQ (reference sequence). The CDR3 nucleotides are TGTGCCAGCAGTAGAGCGGGGGTGCCCTACGAGCAGTACTTC. Protein: CASSRAGVPYEQYF.

This clonotype was picked up a small number of times. The V call is TRBV11-2, the J call TRBJ2-7; D perhaps matches TRBD1 (5 bases). Germline values: CDR1 SGHAT, CDR2 FQNNGV. Trimming cost V 8 bases and J 3 bases, with 11 bases left between them. CDR3 length equals 12 residues. The CDR3 sequence is CASSTVYYEQYF. CDR3 coding DNA: TGTGCCAGCTCGACAGTCTACTACGAGCAGTACTTC.

This clonotype was observed a handful of times. The genes are TRBV7-8 and TRBJ2-7, with TRBD1 matching 7 bases. Germline lookup yields CDR1 SGHVS and CDR2 FQNEAQ. The length of the CDR3 is 14 residues. V was clipped by 5 bases and J by 3 bases; unmatched bases: 7. The CDR3 nucleotides are TGTGCCAGCAGCCCTAGGTGGGACAGCTACGAGCAGTACTTC. As protein: CASSPRWDSYEQYF.

This clonotype has a count of ten or more. The V call is TRBV11-2, the J call TRBJ2-7; TRBD1 is a possible D gene (6 bases). Trimming shortened V by 1 base and J by 0 bases, and 10 bases separated the two germline ends. CDR3 length: 15 residues. Germline CDR1 reads SGHAT; CDR2 reads FQNNGV. CDR3 sequence reads: CASSLVSRGSYEQYF. As DNA, the CDR3 is TGTGCCAGCAGCTTAGTAAGCAGGGGCTCCTACGAGCAGTACTTC.

This clonotype was seen a few times. The chain carries TRBV20-1 and TRBJ2-7, with 10 bases identical to TRBD2. Germline V CDR1 and CDR2: DFQATT, SNEGSKA (reference sequence). This CDR3 is 15 amino acids long. The V and J ends lost 5 bases and 1 base, in that order; junction bases with no gene match: 8. The CDR3 protein is CSADRSGGTSYEQYF. CDR3 bases: TGCAGTGCTGACCGTAGCGGGGGGACTTCCTACGAGCAGTACTTC.

This clonotype showed up just a few times. The V gene is TRBV7-6, the J gene TRBJ1-3, with D possibly TRBD1 on 6 matching bases. The length of the CDR3 is 14 residues. The germline gives CDR1 SGHVS, CDR2 FNYEAQ. V was pared by 5 bases and J by 1 base, with 9 bases between. CDR3 sequence (DNA): TGTGCCAGCAGCATAGGGGGGTCTGGAAACACCATATATTTT. Its translation: CASSIGGSGNTIYF.

In its sample, this clonotype was seen a few times. The chain recombines TRBV12-3 or TRBV12-4 with TRBJ2-1; unclear D gene. The V end lost 1 base, the J end lost 9 bases, and 10 bases lay between the germline ends. The CDR3 loop spans 13 amino acids. CDR3 sequence: CASSLDFRGEQFF. CDR3 DNA: TGTGCCAGCAGTTTAGACTTCCGCGGTGAGCAGTTCTTC.

At least ten counts were recorded for this clonotype. V usage is TRBV20-1 and J usage is TRBJ2-7, with D hard to call. CDR1 is DFQATT and CDR2 is SNEGSKA in the germline V gene (reference sequence). V shed 0 bases and J shed 1 base, with 7 bases lying between them. The CDR3 loop spans 13 amino acids. The CDR3 region is CSARESLSYEQYF. CDR3 DNA: TGCAGTGCTAGAGAGTCACTTTCCTACGAGCAGTACTTC.

The gene calls are TRBV4-1 and TRBJ2-1, with D perhaps matching TRBD1 (5 bases). The germline CDR1 and CDR2 sequences are MGHRA and YSYEKL. With 1 base removed from V and 7 bases from J, the gap between germline ends came to 11 bases. The CDR3 is made up of 14 amino acids. The DNA of the CDR3 is TGCGCCAGCAGCCAAGTGCAGGGCCCTAATGAGCAGTTCTTC. It encodes CASSQVQGPNEQFF.

The V gene is TRBV12-3 or TRBV12-4, the J gene TRBJ1-5, with D unclear. Trimming removed 5 bases from V and 1 base from J, with 12 bases in between. The CDR3 extends over 15 amino acids. This CDR3 reads CASSPLGMSNQPQHF. CDR3 coding DNA: TGTGCCAGCAGTCCGCTGGGGATGAGCAATCAGCCCCAGCATTTT.

The chain recombines TRBV18 with TRBJ2-2; perhaps TRBD1 as D (7 bases). The CDR3 extends over 16 amino acids. V was clipped by 3 bases and J by 5 bases, with 16 bases between them. CDR1 and CDR2 from the germline V gene are KGHSH and LQKENI. The CDR3, as DNA: TGTGCCAGCTCACCCGAAGACAGGGCGGGAACCGGGGAGCTGTTTTTT. Protein sequence: CASSPEDRAGTGELFF.

This clonotype came up many times. The V call is TRBV7-9, the J call TRBJ2-2; tentative D call: TRBD2 (5 bases). The CDR3 is 15 amino acids. V dropped 7 bases and J dropped 3 bases, with 15 bases sitting between them. Germline CDR1 SEHNR, CDR2 FQNEAQ (reference sequence). CDR3 residues: CASTPRSGDTGELFF. CDR3 nucleotides: TGTGCCAGCACTCCCCGGAGCGGAGACACCGGGGAGCTGTTTTTT.

The rearrangement uses TRBV3-1 and TRBJ1-2, with unresolved D. Germline V gene data show CDR1 as LGHDT and CDR2 as YNNKEL (reference sequence). Trimming took off 1 base at V and 4 bases at J, with 7 bases between the two ends. The length of the CDR3 is 13 residues. CDR3 amino acids: CASSQGVGYGYTF. Written as DNA, the CDR3 is TGTGCCAGCAGCCAAGGTGTCGGCTATGGCTACACCTTC.

The chain links TRBV10-3 to TRBJ2-7, with 13 bases fitting TRBD2. With 4 bases clipped from V and 2 bases from J, the junction kept 2 bases outside the gene matches. Germline V gene sequence: CDR1 ENHRY, CDR2 SYGVKD. The CDR3 totals 15 residues. DNA of the CDR3: TGTGCCATCAGTGGTGGGACTAGCGGGGCCTACGAGCAGTACTTC. This encodes CAISGGTSGAYEQYF.

The V call is TRBV27, the J call TRBJ2-7, with D tentatively TRBD1 (6 bases). The CDR3 has 15 residues. The germline gives CDR1 MNHEY, CDR2 SMNVEV (reference sequence). V was cut by 0 bases and J by 2 bases, with 11 bases left in between. The CDR3 region has the DNA TGTGCCAGCAGTTTATCCGGCAGGGGTACCTACGAGCAGTACTTC. Translated, it gives CASSLSGRGTYEQYF.

This clonotype turned up a few times. CDR3 in DNA: TGCGCCAGCAGCTTGGAGGGTGTGGAGGAGACCCAGTACTTC. It encodes CASSLEGVEETQYF. V gene TRBV5-1 combines with J gene TRBJ2-5, with unresolved D. The V end lost 0 bases, the J end lost 5 bases, and 11 bases lay between the germline ends. The CDR3 has 14 amino acids. The germline gives CDR1 SGHRS, CDR2 YFSETQ. Complete variable domain (other parts from reference TRBV5-1 and TRBJ2-5): KAGVTQTPRYLIKTRGQQVTLSCSPISGHRSVSWYQQTPGQGLQFLFEYFSETQRNKGNFPGRFSGRQFSNSRSEMNVSTLELGDSALYLCASSLEGVEETQYFGPGTRLLVL.

In DNA form, the CDR3 reads TGTGCCAGCAACCCAGGGAGGCACACTGAAGCTTTCTTT. Translated, it gives CASNPGRHTEAFF. This chain connects TRBV2 to TRBJ1-1, with D possibly TRBD1 on 5 matching bases. Germline CDR1 reads SNHLY; CDR2 reads FYNNEI. V lost 7 bases to trimming and J lost 3 bases, with 12 bases between them. The CDR3 consists of 13 residues.

The rearrangement links TRBV7-8 to TRBJ2-7, with D uncertain. Trimming took off 0 bases at V and 6 bases at J, with 18 bases between the two ends. CDR1 is SGHVS, CDR2 FQNEAQ, per germline. The CDR3 loop spans 16 amino acids. The chain's CDR3 is CASSLAPPGFNREQYF. As DNA, the CDR3 is TGTGCCAGCAGCTTAGCCCCTCCTGGTTTTAACCGCGAGCAGTACTTC.

V is TRBV7-2 and J is TRBJ2-2; D is uncertain. CDR3 length: 13 amino acids. V lost 4 bases and J 4 bases, leaving 7 bases between the germline ends. CDR1 and CDR2 from the germline V gene are SGHTA and FQGNSA. The CDR3 DNA reads as TGTGCCAGCAGCTCCGACCCCACCGGGGAGCTGTTTTTT. This translates into CASSSDPTGELFF.

This clonotype was detected a few times. The chain couples TRBV7-9 to TRBJ1-1, with a tentative D call TRBD1 (6 bases). The CDR3 spans 15 residues. The V gene's germline CDR1 is SEHNR and CDR2 FQNEAQ (reference sequence). Trimming removed 1 base at V and 6 bases at J, with 15 bases between. CDR3 DNA: TGTGCCAGCAGCTTAGGCTCTGCAGGGGCCGCTGAAGCTTTCTTT. Its protein is CASSLGSAGAAEAFF.